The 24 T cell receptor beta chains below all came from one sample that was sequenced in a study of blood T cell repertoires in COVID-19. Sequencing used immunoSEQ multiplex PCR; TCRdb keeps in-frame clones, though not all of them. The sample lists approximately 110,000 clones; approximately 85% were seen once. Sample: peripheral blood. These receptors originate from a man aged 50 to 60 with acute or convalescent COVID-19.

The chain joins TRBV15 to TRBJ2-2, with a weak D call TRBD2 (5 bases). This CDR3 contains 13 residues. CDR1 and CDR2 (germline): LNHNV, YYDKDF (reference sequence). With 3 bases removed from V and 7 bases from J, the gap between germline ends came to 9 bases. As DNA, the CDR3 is TGTGCCACCAGCAGCCGGGAACACGGGGAGCTGTTTTTT. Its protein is CATSSREHGELFF.

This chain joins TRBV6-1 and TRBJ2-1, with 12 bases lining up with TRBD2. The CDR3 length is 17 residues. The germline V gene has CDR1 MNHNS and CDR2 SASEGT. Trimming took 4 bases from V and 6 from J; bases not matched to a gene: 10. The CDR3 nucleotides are TGTGCCAGCAGTGCCCCCTCCCTAGCGGGGGGGATCAATGAGCAGTTCTTC. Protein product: CASSAPSLAGGINEQFF.

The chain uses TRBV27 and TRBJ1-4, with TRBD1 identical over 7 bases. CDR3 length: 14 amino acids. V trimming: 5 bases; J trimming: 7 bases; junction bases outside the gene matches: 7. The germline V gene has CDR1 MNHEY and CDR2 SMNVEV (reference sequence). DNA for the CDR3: TGTGCCAGCAGTCCCAAGGGGGCTTTTGAAAAACTGTTTTTT. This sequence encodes CASSPKGAFEKLFF. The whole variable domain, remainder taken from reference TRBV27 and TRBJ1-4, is EAQVTQNPRYLITVTGKKLTVTCSQNMNHEYMSWYRQDPGLGLRQIYYSMNVEVTDKGDVPEGYKVSRKEKRNFPLILESPSPNQTSLYFCASSPKGAFEKLFFGSGTQLSVL.

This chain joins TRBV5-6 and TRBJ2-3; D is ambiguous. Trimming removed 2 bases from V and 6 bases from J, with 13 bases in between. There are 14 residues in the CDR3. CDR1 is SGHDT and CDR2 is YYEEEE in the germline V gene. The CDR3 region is CASSFQMASDTQYF. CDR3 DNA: TGTGCCAGCAGCTTTCAAATGGCTTCTGATACGCAGTATTTT.

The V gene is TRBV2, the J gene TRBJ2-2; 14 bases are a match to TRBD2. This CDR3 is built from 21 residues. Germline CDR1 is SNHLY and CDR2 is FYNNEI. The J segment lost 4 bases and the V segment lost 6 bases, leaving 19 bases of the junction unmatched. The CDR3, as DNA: TGTGCCAGCAGGCTCCCGCGTCCAGGGACTAGCGGGAGAACGGCCACCGGGGAGCTGTTTTTT. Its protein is CASRLPRPGTSGRTATGELFF.

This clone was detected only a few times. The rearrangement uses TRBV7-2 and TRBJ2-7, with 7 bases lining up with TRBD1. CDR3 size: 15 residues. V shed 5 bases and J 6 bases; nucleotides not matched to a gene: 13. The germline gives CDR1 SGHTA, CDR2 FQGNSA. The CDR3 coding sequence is TGTGCCAGCAGCCACCGGACAGGTGCCATGGGCGAGCAGTACTTC. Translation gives CASSHRTGAMGEQYF.

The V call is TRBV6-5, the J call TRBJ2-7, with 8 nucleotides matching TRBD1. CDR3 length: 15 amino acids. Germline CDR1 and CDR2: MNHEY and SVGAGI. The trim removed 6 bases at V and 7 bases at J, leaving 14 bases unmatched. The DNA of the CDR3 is TGTGCCAGCAGGAACTCTCAGGGGGCGCAAGGGGAGCAGTACTTC. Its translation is CASRNSQGAQGEQYF.

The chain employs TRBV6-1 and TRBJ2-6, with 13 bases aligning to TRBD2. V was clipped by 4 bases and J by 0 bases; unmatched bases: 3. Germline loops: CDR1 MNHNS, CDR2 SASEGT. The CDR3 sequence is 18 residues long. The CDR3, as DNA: TGTGCCAGCAGTGTTCGACTAGCGGGAGGCTCTGGGGCCAACGTCCTGACTTTC. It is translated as CASSVRLAGGSGANVLTF.

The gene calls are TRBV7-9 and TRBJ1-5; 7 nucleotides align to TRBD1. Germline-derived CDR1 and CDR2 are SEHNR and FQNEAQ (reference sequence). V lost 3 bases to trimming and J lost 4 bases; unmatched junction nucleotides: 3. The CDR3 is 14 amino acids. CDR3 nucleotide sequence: TGTGCCAGCAGCTTTACAGGGGAAAATCAGCCCCAGCATTTT. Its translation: CASSFTGENQPQHF.

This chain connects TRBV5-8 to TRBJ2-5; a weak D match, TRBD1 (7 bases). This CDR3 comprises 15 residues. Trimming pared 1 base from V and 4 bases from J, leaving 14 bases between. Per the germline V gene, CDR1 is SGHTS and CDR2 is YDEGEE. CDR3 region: CASSLKWQGGETQYF. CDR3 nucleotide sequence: TGTGCCAGCAGCTTGAAGTGGCAGGGGGGAGAGACCCAGTACTTC.

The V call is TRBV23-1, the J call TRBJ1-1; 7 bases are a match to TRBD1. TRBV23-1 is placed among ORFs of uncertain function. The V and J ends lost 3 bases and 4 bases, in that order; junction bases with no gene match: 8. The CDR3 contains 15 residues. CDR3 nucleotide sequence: TGCGCCAGCAGTCACCCACAGGGGAATGGCACTGAAGCTTTCTTT. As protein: CASSHPQGNGTEAFF.

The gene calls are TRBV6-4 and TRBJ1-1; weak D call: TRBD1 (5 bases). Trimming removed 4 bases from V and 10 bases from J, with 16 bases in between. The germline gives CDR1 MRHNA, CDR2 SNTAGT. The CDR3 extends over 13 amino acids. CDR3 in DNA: TGTGCCAGCAGTGTACGGCTAGGGGCCCCAGCTTTCTTT. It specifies CASSVRLGAPAFF.

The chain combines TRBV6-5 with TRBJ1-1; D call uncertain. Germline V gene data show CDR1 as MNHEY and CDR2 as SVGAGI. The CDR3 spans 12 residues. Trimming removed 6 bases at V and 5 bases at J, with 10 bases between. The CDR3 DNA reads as TGTGCCAGCAGCAAGAAAGCAACTGAAGCTTTCTTT. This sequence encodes CASSKKATEAFF.

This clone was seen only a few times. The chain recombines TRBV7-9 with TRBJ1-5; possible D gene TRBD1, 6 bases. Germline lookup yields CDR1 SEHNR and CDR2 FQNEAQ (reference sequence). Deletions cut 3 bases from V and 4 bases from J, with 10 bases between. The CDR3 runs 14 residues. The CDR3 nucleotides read TGTGCCAGCAGCTTGAGTCAGGGGAATCAGCCCCAGCATTTT. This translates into CASSLSQGNQPQHF.

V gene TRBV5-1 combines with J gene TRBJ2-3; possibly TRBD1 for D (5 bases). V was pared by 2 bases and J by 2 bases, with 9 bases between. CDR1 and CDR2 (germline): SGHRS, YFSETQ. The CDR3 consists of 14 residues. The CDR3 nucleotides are TGCGCCAGCAGCTTAGGACAACCCACAGATACGCAGTATTTT. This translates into CASSLGQPTDTQYF.

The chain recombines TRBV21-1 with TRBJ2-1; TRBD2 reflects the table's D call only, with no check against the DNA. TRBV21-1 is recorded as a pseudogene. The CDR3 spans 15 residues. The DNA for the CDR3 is TGTGCCAGCAGCGTAAGCGGTAACTCCTACAATGAGCAGTTCTTC. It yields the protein CASSVSGNSYNEQFF.

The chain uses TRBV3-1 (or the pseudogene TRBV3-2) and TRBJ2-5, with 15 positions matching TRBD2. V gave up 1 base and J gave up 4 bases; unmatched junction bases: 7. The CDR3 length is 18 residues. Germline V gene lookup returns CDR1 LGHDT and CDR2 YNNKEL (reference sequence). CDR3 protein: CASSQVAGLAGGLETQYF. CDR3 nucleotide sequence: TGTGCCAGCAGCCAAGTCGCGGGACTAGCGGGAGGTCTAGAGACCCAGTACTTC.

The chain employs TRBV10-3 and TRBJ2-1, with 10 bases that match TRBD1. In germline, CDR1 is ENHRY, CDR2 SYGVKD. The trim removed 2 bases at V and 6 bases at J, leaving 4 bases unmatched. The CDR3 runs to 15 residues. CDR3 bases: TGTGCCATCAGTGAGGGGGACAGGGGTGGCAATGAGCAGTTCTTC. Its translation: CAISEGDRGGNEQFF.

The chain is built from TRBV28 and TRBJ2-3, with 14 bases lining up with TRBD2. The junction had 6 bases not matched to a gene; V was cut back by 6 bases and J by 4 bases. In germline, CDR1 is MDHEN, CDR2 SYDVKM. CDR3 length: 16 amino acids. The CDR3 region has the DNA TGTGCCAGCAGGACTAGCGGGAGGGCCTGGGCAGATACGCAGTATTTT. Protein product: CASRTSGRAWADTQYF.

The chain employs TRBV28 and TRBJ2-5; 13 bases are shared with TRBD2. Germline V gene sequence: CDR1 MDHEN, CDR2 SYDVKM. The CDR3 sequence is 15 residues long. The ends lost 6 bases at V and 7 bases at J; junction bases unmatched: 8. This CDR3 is CASRKGLAGLLTQYF. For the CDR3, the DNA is TGTGCCAGCAGAAAGGGACTAGCGGGATTGCTGACCCAGTACTTC.

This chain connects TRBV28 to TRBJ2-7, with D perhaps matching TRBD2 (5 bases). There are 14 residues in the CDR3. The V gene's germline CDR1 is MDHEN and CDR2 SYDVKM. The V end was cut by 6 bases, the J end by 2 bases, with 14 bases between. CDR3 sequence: CASSETGRAYEQYF. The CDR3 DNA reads TGTGCCAGCAGCGAGACGGGGAGAGCCTACGAGCAGTACTTC.

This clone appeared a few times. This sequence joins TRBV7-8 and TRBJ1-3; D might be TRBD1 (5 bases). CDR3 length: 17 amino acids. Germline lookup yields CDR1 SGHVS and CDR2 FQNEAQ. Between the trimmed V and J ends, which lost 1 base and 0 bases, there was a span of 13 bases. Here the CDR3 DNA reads TGTGCCAGCAGCTTAGAAGTTTGGAGGGGCTCTGGAAACACCATATATTTT. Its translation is CASSLEVWRGSGNTIYF.

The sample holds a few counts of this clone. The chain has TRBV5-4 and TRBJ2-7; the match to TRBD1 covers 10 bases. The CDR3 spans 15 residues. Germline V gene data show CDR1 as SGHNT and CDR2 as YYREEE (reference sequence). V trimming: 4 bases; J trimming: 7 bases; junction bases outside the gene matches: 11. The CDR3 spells CASSMGQGISWEQYF. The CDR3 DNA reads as TGTGCCAGCAGCATGGGACAGGGGATCAGTTGGGAGCAGTACTTC. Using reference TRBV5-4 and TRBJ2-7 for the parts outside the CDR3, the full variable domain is ETGVTQSPTHLIKTRGQQVTLRCSSQSGHNTVSWYQQALGQGPQFIFQYYREEENGRGNFPPRFSGLQFPNYSSELNVNALELDDSALYLCASSMGQGISWEQYFGPGTRLTVT.

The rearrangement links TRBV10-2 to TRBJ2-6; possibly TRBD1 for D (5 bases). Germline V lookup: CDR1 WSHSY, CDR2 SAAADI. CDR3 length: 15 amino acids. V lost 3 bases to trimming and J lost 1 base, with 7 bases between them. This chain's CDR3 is CASSDSGSGANVLTF. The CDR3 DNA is TGCGCCAGCAGTGATTCAGGGTCTGGGGCCAACGTCCTGACTTTC.